This is a list of T cell receptor beta chains from one sample in a study of cytomegalovirus exposure and HLA in healthy donors. Libraries were prepared by immunoSEQ multiplex PCR; TCRdb keeps only in-frame clonotypes and omits some of them. The sample has about 120,000 clones, under 85% seen once. The sequenced sample was PBMCs. The receptors stem from a woman aged 45 to 65 in good health and CMV-seropositive. The CDR3 runs from the conserved cysteine through the conserved F or W. D genes are given only for firm matches. Expanded clones are given a class, and other clones once, few, many or no size at all.

J gene,V gene,clone size,D gene,CDR3 protein,CDR3 DNA
TRBJ2-7,TRBV5-1,-,-,CASSLVIGQTYEQYF,TGCGCCAGCAGCTTGGTCATAGGACAGACTTACGAGCAGTACTTC
TRBJ2-1,TRBV30,-,TRBD1,CAWSPGQGDGDEQFF,TGTGCCTGGAGCCCCGGACAGGGGGACGGCGATGAGCAGTTCTTC
TRBJ1-4,TRBV19,-,-,CASSLQGTILFF,TGTGCCAGTAGTTTACAGGGAACAATCTTGTTTTTT
TRBJ2-1,TRBV15,-,-,CATSRDLANYNEQFF,TGTGCCACCAGCAGAGATCTGGCCAACTACAATGAGCAGTTCTTC
TRBJ1-2,TRBV5-6,-,TRBD1,CASSLGLTGYYGYTF,TGTGCCAGCAGCTTGGGTTTGACAGGGTACTATGGCTACACCTTC
TRBJ2-1,TRBV6-5,few,TRBD1,CASSFSQGKYNEQFF,TGTGCCAGCAGTTTCTCACAGGGGAAGTACAATGAGCAGTTCTTC
TRBJ1-1,TRBV19,-,-,CASSIESRIPEAFF,TGTGCCAGTAGTATAGAATCCAGGATCCCTGAAGCTTTCTTT
TRBJ1-2,TRBV6-6,-,-,CASSHRGDRYGYTF,TGTGCCAGCAGTCATCGGGGGGATAGGTATGGCTACACCTTC
TRBJ2-3,TRBV10-1,-,-,CARSDFLTDTQYF,TGCGCCAGGTCGGACTTTCTCACAGATACGCAGTATTTT
TRBJ2-2,TRBV7-9,-,-,CASSSDGRAGELFF,TGTGCCAGCAGCTCAGACGGGCGGGCCGGGGAGCTGTTTTTT
TRBJ2-2,TRBV5-6,-,TRBD1,CASSLGTGHYTGELFF,TGTGCCAGCAGCTTGGGGACAGGGCACTACACCGGGGAGCTGTTTTTT
TRBJ2-4,TRBV2,few,TRBD1,CASSLDRALVAKNIQYF,TGTGCCAGCAGCTTGGACAGGGCGTTAGTGGCCAAAAACATTCAGTACTTC
TRBJ1-1,TRBV5-1,-,-,CASSFPDRFTEAFF,TGCGCCAGCAGCTTCCCCGACAGATTTACTGAAGCTTTCTTT
TRBJ2-1,TRBV7-2,-,TRBD2,CASSYSGGTDYEQFF,TGTGCCAGCAGTTATAGCGGGGGGACCGACTATGAGCAGTTCTTC
TRBJ1-1,TRBV7-8,-,-,CASSSQTANTEAFF,TGTGCCAGCAGCTCTCAGACAGCGAACACTGAAGCTTTCTTT
TRBJ1-5,TRBV19,-,-,CASSIRQKDQPQHF,TGTGCCAGTAGTATCAGACAGAAGGATCAGCCCCAGCATTTT
TRBJ2-1,TRBV15,-,TRBD1,CATSSPRDRGRRYNEQFF,TGTGCCACCAGCTCGCCCCGGGACAGGGGGCGGAGGTACAATGAGCAGTTCTTC
TRBJ2-1,TRBV7-2,-,-,CASSLDMTGSYNEQFF,TGTGCCAGCAGCTTAGACATGACTGGATCCTACAATGAGCAGTTCTTC
TRBJ1-2,TRBV9,-,-,CASSVEWAPRTTYGYTF,TGTGCCAGCAGCGTAGAGTGGGCCCCACGAACAACCTATGGCTACACCTTC
TRBJ2-5,TRBV5-1,-,TRBD2,CASSMTSGGATETQYF,TGCGCCAGCAGCATGACTAGCGGGGGGGCCACGGAGACCCAGTACTTC
TRBJ2-7,TRBV27,-,TRBD2,CASSTLAGEPYEQYF,TGTGCCAGCAGTACACTAGCGGGAGAGCCTTACGAGCAGTACTTC
TRBJ2-1,TRBV7-8,-,-,CASSLGVSLGRNEQFF,TGTGCCAGCAGCTTAGGGGTGAGCCTAGGCCGCAATGAGCAGTTCTTC
TRBJ2-1,TRBV9,-,TRBD2,CASSEGLGGSYNEQFF,TGTGCCAGCAGCGAGGGACTAGGAGGTTCCTACAATGAGCAGTTCTTC
TRBJ2-5,TRBV7-2,-,TRBD2,CASSWTSGGETQYF,TGTGCCAGCAGCTGGACTAGCGGGGGCGAGACCCAGTACTTC
TRBJ1-3,TRBV9,-,TRBD1,CASSEETGSLSSGNTIYF,TGTGCCAGCAGCGAGGAGACAGGGTCCCTCTCCTCTGGAAACACCATATATTTT
TRBJ2-3,TRBV4-3,-,-,CASSRRLVGGGDTQYF,TGCGCCAGCAGCCGTAGACTAGTCGGGGGAGGAGATACGCAGTATTTT
TRBJ1-1,TRBV2,-,TRBD1,CASRRGLTEAFF,TGTGCCAGCAGGAGGGGGCTCACTGAAGCTTTCTTC
TRBJ2-5,TRBV5-4,-,TRBD2,CASRISGVQETQYF,TGTGCCAGCAGGATTAGCGGGGTACAAGAGACCCAGTACTTC
TRBJ2-7,TRBV7-9,-,-,CSSTRGRHEQYF,TGTTCCAGCACGAGAGGAAGACACGAGCAGTACTTC
TRBJ2-1,TRBV27,-,TRBD2,CASSPGLAGAGEQFF,TGTGCCAGCAGCCCTGGACTAGCGGGGGCCGGTGAGCAGTTCTTC
TRBJ1-6,TRBV9,-,TRBD1,CASSSNRQGNYNSPLHF,TGTGCCAGCAGCAGCAATCGACAGGGGAACTATAATTCACCCCTCCACTTT
TRBJ1-2,TRBV7-9,once,-,CASSLQGLSGYTF,TGTGCCAGCAGCTTACAGGGGCTATCAGGGTACACCTTC
TRBJ2-3,TRBV9,-,-,CASSARSGQGPDTQYF,TGTGCCAGCAGCGCTCGATCCGGTCAGGGCCCAGATACGCAGTATTTT
TRBJ1-2,TRBV7-2,-,-,CASSLGAGYGYTF,TGTGCCAGCAGCTTAGGGGCAGGGTACGGCTACACCTTC
TRBJ2-1,TRBV11-2,-,TRBD2,CASSPGTSGLNEQFF,TGTGCCAGCAGCCCGGGGACTAGCGGACTCAATGAGCAGTTCTTC
TRBJ1-2,TRBV6-6,-,TRBD1,CASGQELNAGYTF,TGTGCCAGTGGACAGGAACTTAATGCGGGCTACACCTTC
TRBJ2-5,TRBV18,-,-,CASSPGAGRETQYF,TGTGCCAGCTCACCAGGGGCCGGGCGGGAGACCCAGTACTTC
TRBJ2-7,TRBV5-1,-,TRBD2,CASSLGLAVDYEQYF,TGCGCCAGCAGCTTGGGCCTAGCGGTCGACTACGAGCAGTACTTC
TRBJ1-2,TRBV5-4,-,-,CASSQRGTHYGYTF,TGTGCCAGCAGCCAACGGGGAACCCACTATGGCTACACCTTC
TRBJ2-7,TRBV27,-,TRBD1,CASSPGTGLEQYF,TGTGCCAGCAGTCCCGGGACAGGGCTCGAGCAGTACTTC
TRBJ2-2,TRBV7-3,-,TRBD1,CASSVGTGAGELFF,TGTGCCAGCAGCGTAGGGACAGGGGCCGGGGAGCTGTTTTTT
TRBJ2-5,TRBV7-2,-,TRBD2,CASSSGLAGGHETQYF,TGTGCCAGCAGCTCGGGACTAGCGGGGGGGCACGAGACCCAGTACTTC
TRBJ1-1,TRBV29-1,-,-,CSVVGGTEAFF,TGCAGCGTTGTAGGGGGCACTGAAGCTTTCTTT
TRBJ2-1,TRBV29-1,-,-,CSARGPGVNEQFF,TGCAGCGCCCGGGGTCCAGGGGTGAATGAGCAGTTCTTC
TRBJ1-3,TRBV9,-,-,CASSRGGLSGNTIYF,TGTGCCAGCAGCCGGGGGGGCCTCTCTGGAAACACCATATATTTT
TRBJ2-7,TRBV10-3,few,TRBD1,CAISPGTGYEQYF,TGTGCCATCAGTCCCGGGACAGGCTACGAGCAGTACTTC
TRBJ2-1,TRBV5-1,-,-,CASSRAGGSYNEQFF,TGCGCCAGCAGCCGGGCAGGGGGGTCCTACAATGAGCAGTTCTTC
TRBJ1-2,TRBV15,-,-,CATSRDEEGRRGYTF,TGTGCCACCAGCAGAGATGAGGAGGGGCGCCGGGGCTACACCTTC
TRBJ1-2,TRBV9,-,TRBD1,CASSFRTGGADSYTF,TGTGCCAGCAGCTTTCGGACAGGGGGCGCGGATAGCTACACCTTC
TRBJ2-2,TRBV6-5,-,TRBD1,CASRDRGTGELFF,TGTGCCAGCCGGGACAGGGGCACCGGGGAGCTGTTTTTT
TRBJ1-3,TRBV5-6,-,-,CASSRGPGVSGNTIYF,TGTGCCAGCAGCAGAGGACCAGGGGTATCTGGAAACACCATATATTTT
TRBJ2-7,TRBV4-2,-,-,CASSQPGTFYEQYF,TGTGCCAGCAGCCAACCCGGGACTTTCTACGAGCAGTACTTC
TRBJ2-1,TRBV5-1,-,TRBD2,CASSLYRGGPSPQFF,TGCGCCAGCAGCTTGTACCGGGGGGGACCTTCGCCCCAGTTCTTC
TRBJ2-7,TRBV6-6,-,-,CASRPGDSYEQYF,TGTGCCAGCCGACCCGGGGATTCCTACGAGCAGTACTTC
TRBJ2-5,TRBV4-1,-,-,CASSQEPTRSAETQYF,TGCGCCAGCAGCCAAGAGCCTACTAGGTCCGCAGAGACCCAGTACTTC